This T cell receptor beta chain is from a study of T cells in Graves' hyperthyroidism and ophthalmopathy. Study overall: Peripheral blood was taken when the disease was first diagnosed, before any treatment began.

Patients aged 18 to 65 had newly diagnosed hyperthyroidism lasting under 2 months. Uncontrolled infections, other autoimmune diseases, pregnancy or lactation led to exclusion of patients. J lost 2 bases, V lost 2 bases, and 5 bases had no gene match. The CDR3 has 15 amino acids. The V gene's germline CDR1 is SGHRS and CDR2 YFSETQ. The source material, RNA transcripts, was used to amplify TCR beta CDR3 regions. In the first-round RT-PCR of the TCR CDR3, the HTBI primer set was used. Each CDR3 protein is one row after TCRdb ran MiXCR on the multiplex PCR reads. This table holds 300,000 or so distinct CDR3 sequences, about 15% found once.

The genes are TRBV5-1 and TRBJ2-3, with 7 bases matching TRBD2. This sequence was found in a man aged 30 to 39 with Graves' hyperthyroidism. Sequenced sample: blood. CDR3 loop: CASSFRGRDTDTQYF. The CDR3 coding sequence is TGCGCCAGCAGCTTTCGGGGGAGGGACACAGATACGCAGTATTTT.